The clone carrying this T cell receptor beta chain was seen more than once but under ten times. The antigen is not known. A single base separates this from a much larger clone, so it may be a read error. CDR3 length equals 14 residues. Germline V lookup: CDR1 KGHSH, CDR2 LQKENI. Thyroid surgery was performed in patients who had received no treatment beforehand. This record belongs to a study of metastatic and nonmetastatic thyroid tumors. For the study at large: Repertoires were compared across blood and tumor or nodule tissue from malignant and benign thyroid patients. Study findings and constraints: Malignant thyroid tumors reportedly exceeded benign nodules significantly in TCR beta diversity, with the difference appearing in blood and tumor.

Per the original methods: Differences in CDR3 between clinicopathological groups were drawn on to build a classifier intended to discriminate distant-metastatic papillary thyroid cancer patients. Through MiXCR, TCRdb re-clonotyped the PCR reads. TCRdb, rather than the study authors, made the V and J calls. The repertoire includes approximately 79,000 clones, over 8.5% of them detected once, and around 8.5% sits in the top ten. Specimen: blood. V is TRBV18 and J is TRBJ1-4, with unresolved D. The source is a female donor with papillary thyroid cancer or a benign thyroid nodule (not recorded which). Some clones in this sample may be carry-over from other donors' samples. The CDR3 protein is CASSPPVESERLFF. The CDR3 nucleotides are TGTGCCAGCTCACCACCGGTAGAAAGTGAAAGACTGTTTTTT.